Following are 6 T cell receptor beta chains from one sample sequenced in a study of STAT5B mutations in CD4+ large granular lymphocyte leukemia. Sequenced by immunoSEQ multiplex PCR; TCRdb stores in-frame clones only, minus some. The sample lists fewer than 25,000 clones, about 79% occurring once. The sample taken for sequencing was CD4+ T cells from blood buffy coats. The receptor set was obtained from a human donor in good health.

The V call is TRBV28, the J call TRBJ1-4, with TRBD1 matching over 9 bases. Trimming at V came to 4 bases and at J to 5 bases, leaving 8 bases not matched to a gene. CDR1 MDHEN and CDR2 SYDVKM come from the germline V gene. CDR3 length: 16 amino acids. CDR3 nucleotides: TGTGCCAGCAGTTCGCCGGGACAGGGAGGAAATGAAAAACTGTTTTTT. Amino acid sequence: CASSSPGQGGNEKLFF.

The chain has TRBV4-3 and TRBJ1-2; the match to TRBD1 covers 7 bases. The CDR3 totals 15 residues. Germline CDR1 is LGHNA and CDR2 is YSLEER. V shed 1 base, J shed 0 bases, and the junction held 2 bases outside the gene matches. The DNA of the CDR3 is TGCGCCAGCAGCCAAGTGGGACAGCCTAACTATGGCTACACCTTC. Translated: CASSQVGQPNYGYTF.

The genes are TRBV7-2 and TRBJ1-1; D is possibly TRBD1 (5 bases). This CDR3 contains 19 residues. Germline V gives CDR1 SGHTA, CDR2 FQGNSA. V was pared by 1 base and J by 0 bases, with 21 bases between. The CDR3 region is CASSLVVGGAGSMNTEAFF. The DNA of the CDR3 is TGTGCCAGCAGCTTAGTAGTTGGTGGGGCAGGGAGCATGAACACTGAAGCTTTCTTT.

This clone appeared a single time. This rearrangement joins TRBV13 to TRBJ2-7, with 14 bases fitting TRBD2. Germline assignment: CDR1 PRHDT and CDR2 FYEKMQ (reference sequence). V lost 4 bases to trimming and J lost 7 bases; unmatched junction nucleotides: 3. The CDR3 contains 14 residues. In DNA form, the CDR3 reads TGTGCCAGCAGCTCGGGACTAGCGGGAGATGAGCAGTACTTC. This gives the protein CASSSGLAGDEQYF.

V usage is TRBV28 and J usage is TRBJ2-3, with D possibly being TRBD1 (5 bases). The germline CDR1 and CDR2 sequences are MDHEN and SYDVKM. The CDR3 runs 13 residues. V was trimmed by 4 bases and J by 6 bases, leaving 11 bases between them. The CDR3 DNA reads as TGTGCCAGCAGTTCAGGGTTCCTGGATACGCAGTATTTT. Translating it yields CASSSGFLDTQYF.

CDR3 amino acids: CASSPTNGELFF. The CDR3 DNA reads TGTGCCAGCAGCCCAACAAACGGGGAGCTGTTTTTT. The V call is TRBV7-2, the J call TRBJ2-2, with D uncertain. V gave up 5 bases and J gave up 7 bases, with 8 bases separating them. The CDR3 spans 12 residues. CDR1 SGHTA and CDR2 FQGNSA come from the germline V gene.